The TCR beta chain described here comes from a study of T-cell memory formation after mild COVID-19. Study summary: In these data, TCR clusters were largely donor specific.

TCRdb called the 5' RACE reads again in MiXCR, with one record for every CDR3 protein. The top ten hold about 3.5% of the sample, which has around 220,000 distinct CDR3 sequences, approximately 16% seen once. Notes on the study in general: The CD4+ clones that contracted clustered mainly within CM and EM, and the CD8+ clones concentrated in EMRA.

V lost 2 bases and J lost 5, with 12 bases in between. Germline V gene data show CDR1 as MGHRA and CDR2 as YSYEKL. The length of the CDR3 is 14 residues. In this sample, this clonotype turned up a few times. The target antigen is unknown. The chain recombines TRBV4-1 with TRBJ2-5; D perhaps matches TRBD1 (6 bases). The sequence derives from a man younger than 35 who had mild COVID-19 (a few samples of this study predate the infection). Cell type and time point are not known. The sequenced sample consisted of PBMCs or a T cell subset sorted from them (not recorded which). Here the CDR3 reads CASSQTGQRETQYF. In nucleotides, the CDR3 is TGCGCCAGCAGCCAAACGGGACAACGGGAGACCCAGTACTTC.